Shown below are 22 T cell receptor beta chains from a single sample sequenced in a study of tumor-infiltrating lymphocytes in primary liver carcinoma. A constant-region primer served to make TCR beta cDNA from about 0.5 ug total RNA. Researchers made the TCR beta libraries by running three nested multiplex PCR rounds with slightly modified ARM-PCR. In the first two PCR rounds, TRBV1-TRBV30 forward primers were paired with a C-beta reverse primer, and each round lasted roughly 10 cycles. Via MiXCR, TCRdb re-called the multiplex PCR reads, giving one row per CDR3 protein. The sample lists 90,000 to 100,000 distinct CDR3 sequences, almost 70% occurring once. Taking about 20-31 mg of unsorted bulk tissue, the authors co-extracted RNA and DNA. The sample taken for sequencing was liver tumor tissue from sampling region 5. The sample's subset: tumor region T5, tumor centre. Source of these receptors: a woman aged 55-69 years with primary liver carcinoma and hepatitis B virus infection.

Concerning this clonotype: This may come from a read error, since a much larger clone is one base off. This chain links TRBV9 with TRBJ2-3, with 10 nucleotides matching TRBD2. The CDR3 spans 18 residues. Germline CDR1 SGDLS, CDR2 YYNGEE. CDR3 loop: CANSVEAGGSTSTDTQYF. CDR3 sequence (DNA): TGTGCCAACAGCGTAGAAGCGGGAGGGTCCACTAGCACAGATACGCAGTATTTT.

DNA for the CDR3: TGTGCCAGCACCGACCAGCGGGAGAGAAATGAGCAGTTCTTC. Translated: CASTDQRERNEQFF. The rearrangement joins TRBV12-3 or TRBV12-4 to TRBJ2-1, with TRBD2 matching over 8 bases. CDR3 length: 14 amino acids. V was pared by 7 bases and J by 7 bases, with 9 bases of the junction left unmatched.

This clonotype was detected only a few times. Its ends do not fully match the called genes, so a read error is possible. This chain connects TRBV29-1 to TRBJ2-1; D is possibly TRBD1 (6 bases). The CDR3 length is 13 residues. Germline CDR1 and CDR2: SQVTM and ANQGSEA. Here the CDR3 reads CSVDGTGRNGQFF. The CDR3 DNA follows: TGCAGCGTTGACGGTACAGGGCGGAATGGGCAGTTCTTC.

The sample holds many counts of this clonotype. The chain employs TRBV6-6 and TRBJ2-3; perhaps D is TRBD1 or TRBD2 (7 bases each). Germline V gene lookup returns CDR1 MNHNY and CDR2 SVGAGI (reference sequence). The CDR3 covers 14 residues. Between the trimmed V and J ends, which lost 7 bases and 4 bases, there was a span of 15 bases. The chain's CDR3 is CASIQGGVPDTQYF. CDR3 bases: TGTGCCAGCATCCAGGGGGGGGTCCCAGATACGCAGTATTTT.

This chain joins TRBV29-1 and TRBJ1-1, with TRBD1 identical over 7 bases. CDR3 size: 14 residues. Germline CDR1 and CDR2: SQVTM and ANQGSEA. CDR3 amino acids: CSAKRQGMNTEAFF. The CDR3 DNA follows: TGCAGTGCTAAACGACAGGGCATGAACACTGAAGCTTTCTTT.

Notes on this clonotype: One end of the junction is discordant with germline, which a read error may explain. V usage is TRBV11-3 and J usage is TRBJ2-1; the D gene is possibly TRBD1 (5 bases). CDR3 length equals 15 residues. The V gene's germline CDR1 is SGHNT and CDR2 YENEEA. The CDR3 region has the DNA TGTGCAAGCAGCTTAAGGGCCCAGGGTCGTAAGGAGCAGTTCTTC. Translation gives CASSLRAQGRKEQFF.

Concerning this clonotype: A much bigger clone sits one base away, suggesting this may be a read error. V gene TRBV10-3 combines with J gene TRBJ2-5, with D maybe TRBD1 (7 bases). The germline gives CDR1 ENHRY, CDR2 SYGVKD. This CDR3 is 16 amino acids long. CDR3 amino acids: CAISEKGASVKETRCF. As DNA, the CDR3 is TGTGCCATCAGTGAGAAGGGGGCTAGCGTAAAAGAGACCCGGTGCTTC.

Many counts were recorded for this clonotype. This chain links TRBV6-4 with TRBJ2-1; 14 positions agree with TRBD2. This CDR3 spans 15 amino acids. The V gene's germline CDR1 is MRHNA and CDR2 SNTAGT. Trimming removed 4 bases from V and 7 bases from J; junction bases left unmatched: 3. The CDR3 region has the DNA TGTGCCAGCAGTGGGGGGACTAGCGGGGGAAATGAGCAGTTCTTC. Translating it yields CASSGGTSGGNEQFF.

Concerning this clonotype: A read error may produce the germline difference seen at one junction end. The rearrangement joins TRBV5-1 to TRBJ1-4, with TRBD1 as a possible D gene (5 bases). CDR1 is SGHRS, CDR2 YFSETQ, per germline. The CDR3 extends over 13 amino acids. In nucleotides, the CDR3 is TGCGCTAGCAGGTTGGAGGGGAATGAAAAACTGTTTTTT. The encoded protein is CASRLEGNEKLFF.

Regarding this clonotype: A read error may account for a junction end that differs from germline. The V gene is TRBV4-1, the J gene TRBJ1-5; unclear D gene. Germline CDR1 and CDR2: MGHRA and YSYEKL. The CDR3 runs to 15 residues. The CDR3 protein is CASSQAMGINQSQHF. CDR3 nucleotides: TGCGCCAGCAGCCAAGCGATGGGGATAAATCAGTCCCAGCACTTT.

On this clonotype: One junction end disagrees with the germline gene, perhaps due to a read error. The rearrangement links TRBV11-1 to TRBJ2-6; TRBD1 might be the D (5 bases). From germline, CDR1 is SGHAT and CDR2 FQDESV (reference sequence). The CDR3 spans 15 residues. Written as DNA, the CDR3 is TGTACCAGCAGCCCGCATGGAAATGGGGCCAACGTTCTGACTTTC. Residues: CTSSPHGNGANVLTF. Looking up the rest from reference TRBV11-1 and TRBJ2-6 gives the full variable domain: EAEVAQSPRYKITEKSQAVAFWCDPISGHATLYWYRQILGQGPELLVQFQDESVVDDSQLPKDRFSAERLKGVDSTLKIQPAELGDSAMYLCTSSPHGNGANVLTFGAGSRLTVL.

This rearrangement joins TRBV28 to TRBJ1-2, with a weak D call TRBD1 (6 bases). V lost 9 bases and J lost 4, with 21 bases in between. This CDR3 has 15 residues. Germline V gene data show CDR1 as MDHEN and CDR2 as SYDVKM. The CDR3 region is CASNGGHASSYGYTF. The CDR3 coding sequence is TGTGCCAGTAATGGGGGACACGCTTCCTCCTATGGCTACACCTTC.

By share, this clonotype counts as medium-sized. This chain connects TRBV10-3 to TRBJ2-2, with 10 bases aligning to TRBD1. The CDR3 spans 15 residues. CDR1 ENHRY and CDR2 SYGVKD come from the germline V gene. The V gene end was trimmed by 6 bases and the J gene end by 3 bases; junction bases not matched to a gene: 4. CDR3: CAIRDRGKDTGELFF. The CDR3 coding sequence is TGTGCCATCAGGGACAGGGGGAAGGACACCGGGGAGCTGTTTTTT.

As concerns this clonotype: A junction boundary mismatches the germline segment, possibly from a read error. This CDR3 is CSALQGQTSNLPQHF. Here the CDR3 DNA reads TGCAGTGCCCTCCAGGGGCAGACCAGCAATCTGCCCCAGCATTTT. This rearrangement joins TRBV20-1 to TRBJ1-5; weak D call: TRBD1 (6 bases). Looked up from germline, CDR1 is DFQATT and CDR2 is SNEGSKA (reference sequence). CDR3 size: 15 residues.

The V gene is TRBV29-1, the J gene TRBJ2-1; D may be TRBD1 (5 bases). This CDR3 contains 13 residues. V gave up 4 bases and J gave up 5 bases, with 12 bases separating them. Germline V gives CDR1 SQVTM, CDR2 ANQGSEA. CDR3 amino acids: CSVGGEAHNEQFF. Written as DNA, the CDR3 is TGCAGCGTTGGGGGCGAGGCTCACAATGAGCAGTTCTTC.

Comment on this clonotype: One junction end does not reproduce the germline sequence, and a read error may be involved. The chain is built from TRBV11-2 and TRBJ2-5; 9 nucleotides match TRBD1. CDR1 and CDR2 from the germline V gene are SGHAT and FQNNGV. This CDR3 region has 14 residues. The CDR3 nucleotides read TGTGACAGCAGTTGGAGACAGGGGGAAGGGACCCAGTACTTC. Translation gives CDSSWRQGEGTQYF.

Details on this clonotype: Its ends do not fully match the called genes, so a read error is possible. The rearrangement joins TRBV28 to TRBJ2-7, with D perhaps TRBD1 or TRBD2 (6 bases each). This CDR3 has 14 residues. Germline assignment: CDR1 MDHEN and CDR2 SYDVKM. As DNA, the CDR3 is TGTGTCAGTATTTGGGGGGCCCATCCCTACGAGCAGCACTTC. Protein sequence: CVSIWGAHPYEQHF.

V is TRBV6-1 and J is TRBJ2-3; D is undetermined. Germline V CDR1 and CDR2: MNHNS, SASEGT. Trimming removed 3 bases at V and 3 bases at J, with 10 bases between. This CDR3 region has 14 residues. CDR3 sequence (DNA): TGTGCCAGCAGTGATAGTGGCCATACAGATACGCAGTATTTT. It specifies CASSDSGHTDTQYF.

Only a few counts were recorded for this clonotype. A read error may be the cause here, since a much bigger clone is one base away. The chain combines TRBV29-1 with TRBJ1-2; D not resolved. Per the germline V gene, CDR1 is SQVTM and CDR2 is ANQGSEA. The V end was cut by 0 bases, the J end by 10 bases, with 6 bases between. The CDR3 covers 10 residues. The CDR3 DNA follows: TGCAGCGTTGAAGAATCGAACTACACCTTC. Its translation: CSVEESNYTF. The variable domain in full, completed from reference TRBV29-1 and TRBJ1-2, reads SAVISQKPSRDICQRGTSLTIQCQVDSQVTMMFWYRQQPGQSLTLIATANQGSEATYESGFVIDKFPISRPNLTFSTLTVSNMSPEDSSIYLCSVEESNYTFGSGTRLTVV.

The J gene is TRBJ2-1, the V gene TRBV11-1, with 10 bases that match TRBD1. The J segment lost 14 bases and the V segment lost 5 bases, leaving 15 bases of the junction unmatched. The CDR3 spans 15 residues. Germline CDR1 reads SGHAT; CDR2 reads FQDESV (reference sequence). CDR3 DNA sequence: TGTGCCAGCAGCCAGAGAAGCGGGACAGGGGTTCAGAAGTTCTTC. Translated, it gives CASSQRSGTGVQKFF.

The chain couples TRBV4-2 to TRBJ2-1; 10 nucleotides align to TRBD2. V shed 9 bases, J shed 4 bases, and the junction held 12 bases outside the gene matches. In germline, CDR1 is LGHNA, CDR2 YNFKEQ. The CDR3 covers 16 residues. CDR3 sequence: CASSIWTSGLYNEQFF. DNA for the CDR3: TGTGCCAGTAGCATCTGGACTAGCGGCCTTTACAATGAGCAGTTCTTC.

The table lists this clonotype with a count of one. A read error may be the cause here, since a much bigger clone is one base away. J is TRBJ2-7 and V is TRBV28; 12 nucleotides align to TRBD2. The trim removed 4 bases at V and 7 bases at J, leaving 8 bases unmatched. CDR3 size: 15 residues. Germline V gene data show CDR1 as MDHEN and CDR2 as SYDVKM. CDR3 in amino acids: CASSSRLAGVKEQYF. The CDR3 DNA reads as TGTGCCAGCAGTTCCAGACTAGCGGGAGTAAAGGAGCAGTACTTC.